These 6 T cell receptor beta chains were sequenced from one sample in a study of blood T cell repertoires in COVID-19. Sequencing was performed with immunoSEQ multiplex PCR; in TCRdb, only in-frame clones are kept and a portion is missing. This table holds 250,000 or so clones, around 90% found once. Sequenced material: peripheral blood. These receptors all stem from an older woman with COVID-19, enrolled during active disease.

The genes are TRBV10-1 and TRBJ1-5; 8 bases map to TRBD1. The length of the CDR3 is 15 residues. Germline V gene sequence: CDR1 WNHNN, CDR2 SYGVQD (reference sequence). Germline trimming cut 8 bases from V and 4 bases from J; bases unmatched to any gene: 10. The CDR3 protein is CASLGTGFWNQPQHF. Here the CDR3 DNA reads TGCGCCAGCCTTGGGACAGGCTTTTGGAATCAGCCCCAGCATTTT.

V and J are TRBV19 and TRBJ2-2; 8 nucleotides align to TRBD2. J was trimmed by 4 bases and V by 3 bases; bases with no gene match: 4. The CDR3 extends over 15 amino acids. Germline V gene sequence: CDR1 LNHDA, CDR2 SQIVND (reference sequence). CDR3 sequence reads: CASSIGLASTGELFF. In nucleotides, the CDR3 is TGTGCCAGTAGTATTGGACTAGCATCCACCGGGGAGCTGTTTTTT.

On this clone: This sample includes further DNA sequences coding for the same CDR3. The rearrangement links TRBV4-3 to TRBJ1-2; tentative D call: TRBD1 (5 bases). The CDR3 has 14 amino acids. Trimming left V 4 bases short and J 1 base short, with 10 bases between. The germline gives CDR1 LGHNA, CDR2 YSLEER. Here the CDR3 reads CASSPAGVNYGYTF. CDR3 bases: TGCGCCAGCAGCCCGGCGGGGGTTAACTATGGCTACACCTTC.

V is TRBV12-5 and J is TRBJ1-4, with D possibly matching TRBD1 (5 bases). V lost 2 bases and J lost 7, with 14 bases in between. CDR1 is LGHNT and CDR2 is FRNRAP in the germline V gene. The CDR3 is 15 residues long. CDR3 nucleotides: TGTGCTAGTGGTTTGAGTCCAGGGTCAACTGAAAAACTGTTTTTT. Its translation: CASGLSPGSTEKLFF.

V usage is TRBV7-2 and J usage is TRBJ1-6; perhaps TRBD1 as D (5 bases). CDR3 length: 17 amino acids. The germline V gene encodes CDR1 SGHTA and CDR2 FQGNSA. V dropped 5 bases and J dropped 0 bases, with 14 bases sitting between them. The CDR3 bases are TGTGCCAGCAGCCCCAAAGGGGCTAGCTCCTATAATTCACCCCTCCACTTT. Translated: CASSPKGASSYNSPLHF.

The chain recombines TRBV3-1 (or the pseudogene TRBV3-2) with TRBJ1-2; TRBD1 matches at 7 bases. The CDR3 consists of 16 residues. Germline CDR1 and CDR2: LGHDT and YNNKEL (reference sequence). V shed 1 base and J 8 bases; nucleotides not matched to a gene: 13. CDR3 amino acids: CASSQGSGFSGGGYTF. For the CDR3, the DNA is TGTGCCAGCAGCCAAGGTTCTGGGTTCTCAGGGGGAGGCTACACCTTC.